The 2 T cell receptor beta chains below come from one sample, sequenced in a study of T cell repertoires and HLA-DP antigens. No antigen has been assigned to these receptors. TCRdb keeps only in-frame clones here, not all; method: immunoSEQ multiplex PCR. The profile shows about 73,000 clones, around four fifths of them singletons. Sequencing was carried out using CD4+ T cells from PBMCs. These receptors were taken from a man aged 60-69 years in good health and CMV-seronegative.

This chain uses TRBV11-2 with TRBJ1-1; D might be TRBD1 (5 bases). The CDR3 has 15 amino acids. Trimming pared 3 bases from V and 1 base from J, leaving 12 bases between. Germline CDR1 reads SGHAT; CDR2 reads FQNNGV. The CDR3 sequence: CASSLEGLRNTEAFF. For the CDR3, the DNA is TGTGCCAGCAGCTTGGAGGGACTCAGGAACACTGAAGCTTTCTTT. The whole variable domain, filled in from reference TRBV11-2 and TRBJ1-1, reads EAGVAQSPRYKIIEKRQSVAFWCNPISGHATLYWYQQILGQGPKLLIQFQNNGVVDDSQLPKDRFSAERLKGVDSTLKIQPAKLEDSAVYLCASSLEGLRNTEAFFGQGTRLTVV.

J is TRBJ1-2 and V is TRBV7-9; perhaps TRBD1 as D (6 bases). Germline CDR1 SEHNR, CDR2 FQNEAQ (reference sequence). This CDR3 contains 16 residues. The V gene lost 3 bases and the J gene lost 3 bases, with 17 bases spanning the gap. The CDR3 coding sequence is TGTGCCAGCAGCTTTGGGTCTCTCAGGGGAGACTATGGCTACACCTTC. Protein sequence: CASSFGSLRGDYGYTF.